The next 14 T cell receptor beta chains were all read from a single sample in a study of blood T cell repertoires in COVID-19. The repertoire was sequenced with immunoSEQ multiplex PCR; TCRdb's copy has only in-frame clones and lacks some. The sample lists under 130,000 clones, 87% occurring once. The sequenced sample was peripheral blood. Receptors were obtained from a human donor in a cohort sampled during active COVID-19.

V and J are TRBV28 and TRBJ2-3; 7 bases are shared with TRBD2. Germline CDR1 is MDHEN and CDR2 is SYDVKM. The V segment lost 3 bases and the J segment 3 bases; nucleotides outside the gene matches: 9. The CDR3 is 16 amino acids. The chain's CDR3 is CASSFISGEGTDTQYF. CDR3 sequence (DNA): TGTGCCAGCAGTTTTATCAGCGGGGAGGGGACAGATACGCAGTATTTT.

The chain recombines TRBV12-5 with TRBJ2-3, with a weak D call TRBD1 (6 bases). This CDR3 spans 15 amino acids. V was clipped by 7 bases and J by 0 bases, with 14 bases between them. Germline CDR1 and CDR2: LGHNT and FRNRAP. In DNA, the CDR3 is TGTGCTAGTGCCATAGGGCAGGGGAGCACAGATACGCAGTATTTT. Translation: CASAIGQGSTDTQYF. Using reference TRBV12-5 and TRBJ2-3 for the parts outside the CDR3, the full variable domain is DARVTQTPRHKVTEMGQEVTMRCQPILGHNTVFWYRQTMMQGLELLAYFRNRAPLDDSGMPKDRFSAEMPDATLATLKIQPSEPRDSAVYFCASAIGQGSTDTQYFGPGTRLTVL.

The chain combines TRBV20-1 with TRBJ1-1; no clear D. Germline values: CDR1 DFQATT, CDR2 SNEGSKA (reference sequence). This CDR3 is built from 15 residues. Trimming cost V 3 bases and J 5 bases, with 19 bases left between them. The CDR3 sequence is CSASTGSSLGTEAFF. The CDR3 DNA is TGCAGTGCTAGTACGGGGTCAAGCCTAGGGACTGAAGCTTTCTTT.

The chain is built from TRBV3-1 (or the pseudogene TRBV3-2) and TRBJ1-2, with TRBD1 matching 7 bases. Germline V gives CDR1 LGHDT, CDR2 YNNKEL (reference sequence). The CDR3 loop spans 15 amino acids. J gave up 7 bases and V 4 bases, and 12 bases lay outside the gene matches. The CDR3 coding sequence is TGTGCCAGCAGCCCACGGGACAGTCAAGGTCGTGGCTACACCTTC. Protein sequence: CASSPRDSQGRGYTF.

The DNA for the CDR3 is TGTGCCAGCAGCACAGATAGCAATCAGCCCCAGCATTTT. This sequence encodes CASSTDSNQPQHF. V and J are TRBV7-2 and TRBJ1-5; D is unresolved. V gave up 5 bases and J gave up 0 bases, with 5 bases separating them. CDR3 length: 13 residues. Germline lookup yields CDR1 SGHTA and CDR2 FQGNSA.

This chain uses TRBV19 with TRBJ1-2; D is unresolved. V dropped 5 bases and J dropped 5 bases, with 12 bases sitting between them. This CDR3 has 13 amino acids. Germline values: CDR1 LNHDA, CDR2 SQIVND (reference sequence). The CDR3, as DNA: TGTGCCAGTAGTCTTGCAGATCCTTATGGCTACACCTTC. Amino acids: CASSLADPYGYTF.

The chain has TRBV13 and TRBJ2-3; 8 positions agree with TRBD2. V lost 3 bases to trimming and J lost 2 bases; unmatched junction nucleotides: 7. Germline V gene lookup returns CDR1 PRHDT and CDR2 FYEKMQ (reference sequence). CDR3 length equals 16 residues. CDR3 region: CASSLRRGGPTDTQYF. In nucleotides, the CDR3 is TGTGCCAGCAGCTTGAGACGGGGGGGTCCCACAGATACGCAGTATTTT.

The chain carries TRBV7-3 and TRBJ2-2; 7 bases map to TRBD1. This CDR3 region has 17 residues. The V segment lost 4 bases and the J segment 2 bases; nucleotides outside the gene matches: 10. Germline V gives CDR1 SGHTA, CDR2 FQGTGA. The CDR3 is CASSSGLGTVNTGELFF. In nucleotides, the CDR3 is TGTGCCAGCAGCTCAGGGTTGGGGACAGTCAACACCGGGGAGCTGTTTTTT.

The CDR3 DNA reads TGTGCCAGTACCCCGCCCACTAGCGGGAGTGGGACCTACAATGAGCAGTTCTTC. This sequence encodes CASTPPTSGSGTYNEQFF. V gene TRBV19 combines with J gene TRBJ2-1, with 11 positions matching TRBD2. V gave up 7 bases and J gave up 2 bases; unmatched junction bases: 13. The CDR3 is made up of 18 amino acids. The germline gives CDR1 LNHDA, CDR2 SQIVND (reference sequence). Using reference TRBV19 and TRBJ2-1 for the parts outside the CDR3, the full variable domain is DGGITQSPKYLFRKEGQNVTLSCEQNLNHDAMYWYRQDPGQGLRLIYYSQIVNDFQKGDIAEGYSVSREKKESFPLTVTSAQKNPTAFYLCASTPPTSGSGTYNEQFFGPGTRLTVL.

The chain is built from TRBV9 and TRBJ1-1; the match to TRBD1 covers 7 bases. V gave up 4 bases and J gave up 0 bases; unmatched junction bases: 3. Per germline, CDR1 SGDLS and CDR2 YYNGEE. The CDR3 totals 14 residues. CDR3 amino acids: CASSTQGMNTEAFF. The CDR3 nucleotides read TGTGCCAGCAGCACACAGGGGATGAACACTGAAGCTTTCTTT.

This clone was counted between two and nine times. Here the CDR3 reads CASSFFGDRVTYEQYF. The CDR3 coding sequence is TGTGCCAGCAGTTTTTTTGGGGACAGGGTGACCTACGAGCAGTACTTC. The rearrangement links TRBV28 to TRBJ2-7; 9 bases fit TRBD1. Germline lookup yields CDR1 MDHEN and CDR2 SYDVKM. This CDR3 has 16 amino acids. Trimming cost V 3 bases and J 2 bases; bases outside gene matches: 8.

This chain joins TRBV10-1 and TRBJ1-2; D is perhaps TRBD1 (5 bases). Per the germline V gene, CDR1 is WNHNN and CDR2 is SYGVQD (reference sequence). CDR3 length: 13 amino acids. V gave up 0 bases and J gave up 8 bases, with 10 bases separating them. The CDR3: CASSESMTAGYTF. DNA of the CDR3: TGCGCCAGCAGTGAGTCGATGACAGCAGGCTACACCTTC.

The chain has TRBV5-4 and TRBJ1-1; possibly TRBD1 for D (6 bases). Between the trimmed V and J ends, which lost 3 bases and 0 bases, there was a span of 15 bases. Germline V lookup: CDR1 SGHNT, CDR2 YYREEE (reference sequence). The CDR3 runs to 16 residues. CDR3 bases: TGTGCCAGCAGCTATGACCCGGGACATATGAACACTGAAGCTTTCTTT. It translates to CASSYDPGHMNTEAFF.

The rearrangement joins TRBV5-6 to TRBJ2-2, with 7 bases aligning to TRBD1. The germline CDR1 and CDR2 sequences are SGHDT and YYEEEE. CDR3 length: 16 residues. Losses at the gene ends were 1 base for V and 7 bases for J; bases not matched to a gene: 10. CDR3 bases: TGTGCCAGCAGCTTGAGACAGGGTAACCGGGGCGGGGAGCTGTTTTTT. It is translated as CASSLRQGNRGGELFF.